The source of this T cell receptor beta chain is a study of blood T cell repertoires in COVID-19. As for the study in general: COVID-19 samples collected from the United States, Italy and Spain covered acute and convalescent phases. The analysed material was cDNA or gDNA that came from T cells, B-cell-depleted T cells, or PBMCs.

The CDR3 consists of 15 residues. CDR1 and CDR2 from the germline V gene are SEHNR and FQNEAQ (reference sequence). V lost 0 bases and J lost 5; bases outside the gene matches: 5. Measured with immunoSEQ multiplex PCR; TCRdb has only the in-frame clones, and not every one. The sample yields approximately 350,000 clones, more than 70% seen once. The TCR originated in a young man with active or convalescent COVID-19. Material: peripheral blood. The chain joins TRBV7-9 to TRBJ2-7, with TRBD1 identical over 9 bases. The CDR3 region has the DNA TGTGCCAGCAGCTTAGCCGGGACAGGGAGGAACGAGCAGTACTTC. This gives the protein CASSLAGTGRNEQYF.